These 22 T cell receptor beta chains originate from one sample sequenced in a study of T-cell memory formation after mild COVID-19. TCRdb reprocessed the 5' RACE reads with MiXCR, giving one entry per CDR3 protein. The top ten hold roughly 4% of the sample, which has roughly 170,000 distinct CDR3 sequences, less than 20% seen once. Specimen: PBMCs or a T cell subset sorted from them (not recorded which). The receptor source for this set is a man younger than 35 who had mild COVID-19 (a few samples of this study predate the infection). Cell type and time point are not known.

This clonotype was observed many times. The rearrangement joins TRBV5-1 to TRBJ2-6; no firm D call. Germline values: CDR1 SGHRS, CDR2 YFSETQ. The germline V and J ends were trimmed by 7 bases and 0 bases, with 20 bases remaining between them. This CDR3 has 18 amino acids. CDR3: CASGPRKGPLSGANVLTF. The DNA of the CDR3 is TGCGCCAGCGGCCCTAGGAAGGGTCCCCTCTCTGGGGCCAACGTCCTGACTTTC.

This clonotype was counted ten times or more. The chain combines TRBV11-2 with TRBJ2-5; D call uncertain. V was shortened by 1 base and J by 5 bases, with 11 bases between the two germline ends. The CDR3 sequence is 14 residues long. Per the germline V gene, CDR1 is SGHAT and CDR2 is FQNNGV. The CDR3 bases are TGTGCCAGCAGCTTAGGGCAGGTTCTTGAGACCCAGTACTTC. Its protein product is CASSLGQVLETQYF. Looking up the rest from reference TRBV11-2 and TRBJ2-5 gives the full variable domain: EAGVAQSPRYKIIEKRQSVAFWCNPISGHATLYWYQQILGQGPKLLIQFQNNGVVDDSQLPKDRFSAERLKGVDSTLKIQPAKLEDSAVYLCASSLGQVLETQYFGPGTRLLVL.

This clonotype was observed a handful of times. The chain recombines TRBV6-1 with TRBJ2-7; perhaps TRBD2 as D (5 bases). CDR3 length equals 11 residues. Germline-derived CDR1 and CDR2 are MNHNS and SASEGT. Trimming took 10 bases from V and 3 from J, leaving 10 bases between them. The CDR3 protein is CATQEVYEQYF. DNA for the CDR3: TGTGCCACCCAGGAGGTCTACGAGCAGTACTTC.

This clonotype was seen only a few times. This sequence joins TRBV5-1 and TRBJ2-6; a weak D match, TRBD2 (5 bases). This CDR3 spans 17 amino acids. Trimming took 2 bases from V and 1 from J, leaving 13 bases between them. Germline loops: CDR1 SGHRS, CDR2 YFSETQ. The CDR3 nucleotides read TGCGCCAGCAGCTTCGCCGGGATAGGGTCTGGGGCCAACGTCCTGACTTTC. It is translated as CASSFAGIGSGANVLTF. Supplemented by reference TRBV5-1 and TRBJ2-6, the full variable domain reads KAGVTQTPRYLIKTRGQQVTLSCSPISGHRSVSWYQQTPGQGLQFLFEYFSETQRNKGNFPGRFSGRQFSNSRSEMNVSTLELGDSALYLCASSFAGIGSGANVLTFGAGSRLTVL.

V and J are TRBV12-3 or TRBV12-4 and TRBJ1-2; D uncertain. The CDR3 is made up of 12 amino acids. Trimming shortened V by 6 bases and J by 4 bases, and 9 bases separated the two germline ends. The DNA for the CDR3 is TGTGCCAGCAGATCAAGCTCCTATGGCTACACCTTC. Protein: CASRSSSYGYTF.

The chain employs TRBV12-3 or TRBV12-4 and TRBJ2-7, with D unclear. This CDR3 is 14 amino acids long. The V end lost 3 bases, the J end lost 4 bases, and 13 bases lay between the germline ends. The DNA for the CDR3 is TGTGCCAGCAGTTTCCGCCCCGAATCTTACGAGCAGTACTTC. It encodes CASSFRPESYEQYF.

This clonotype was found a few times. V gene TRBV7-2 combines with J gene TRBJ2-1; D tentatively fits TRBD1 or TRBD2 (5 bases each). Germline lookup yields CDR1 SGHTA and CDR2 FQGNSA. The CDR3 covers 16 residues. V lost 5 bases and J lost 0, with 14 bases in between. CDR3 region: CASSPRWGSSYNEQFF. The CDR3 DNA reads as TGTGCCAGCAGCCCGAGGTGGGGGAGCTCCTACAATGAGCAGTTCTTC.

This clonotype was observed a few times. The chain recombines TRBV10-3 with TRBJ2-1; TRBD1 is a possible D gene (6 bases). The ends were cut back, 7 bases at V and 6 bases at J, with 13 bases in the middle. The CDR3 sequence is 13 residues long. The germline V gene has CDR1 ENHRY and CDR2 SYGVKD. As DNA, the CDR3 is TGTGCCATCACCTCGGAAGGGGGCAATGAGCAGTTCTTC. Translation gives CAITSEGGNEQFF.

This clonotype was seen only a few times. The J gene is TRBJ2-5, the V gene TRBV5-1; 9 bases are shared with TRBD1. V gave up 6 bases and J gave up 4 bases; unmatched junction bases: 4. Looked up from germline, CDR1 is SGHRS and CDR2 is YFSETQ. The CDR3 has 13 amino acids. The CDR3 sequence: CASTGTGTETQYF. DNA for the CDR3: TGCGCCAGCACCGGGACAGGGACAGAGACCCAGTACTTC.

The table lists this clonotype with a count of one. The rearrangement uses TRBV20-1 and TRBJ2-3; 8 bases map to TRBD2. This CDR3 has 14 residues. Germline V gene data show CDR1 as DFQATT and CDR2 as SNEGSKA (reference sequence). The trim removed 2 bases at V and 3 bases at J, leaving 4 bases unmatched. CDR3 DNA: TGCAGTGCTAGAAAGCGGGGGCTAACAGATACGCAGTATTTT. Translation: CSARKRGLTDTQYF.

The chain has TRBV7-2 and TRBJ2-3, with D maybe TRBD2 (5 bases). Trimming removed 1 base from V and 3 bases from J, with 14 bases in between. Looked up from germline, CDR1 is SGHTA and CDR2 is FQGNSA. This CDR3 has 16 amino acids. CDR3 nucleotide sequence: TGTGCCAGCAGCTTAGTCCCCCCCCCGGGGACAGATACGCAGTATTTT. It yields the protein CASSLVPPPGTDTQYF. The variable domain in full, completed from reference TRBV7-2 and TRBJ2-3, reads GAGVSQSPSNKVTEKGKDVELRCDPISGHTALYWYRQSLGQGLEFLIYFQGNSAPDKSGLPSDRFSAERTGGSVSTLTIQRTQQEDSAVYLCASSLVPPPGTDTQYFGPGTRLTVL.

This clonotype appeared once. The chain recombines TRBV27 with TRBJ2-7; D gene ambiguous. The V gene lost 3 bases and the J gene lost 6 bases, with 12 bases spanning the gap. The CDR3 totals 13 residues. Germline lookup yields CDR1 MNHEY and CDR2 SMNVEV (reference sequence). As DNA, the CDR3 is TGTGCCAGCAGTTTCGAACAGATGGGCGAGCAGTACTTC. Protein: CASSFEQMGEQYF.

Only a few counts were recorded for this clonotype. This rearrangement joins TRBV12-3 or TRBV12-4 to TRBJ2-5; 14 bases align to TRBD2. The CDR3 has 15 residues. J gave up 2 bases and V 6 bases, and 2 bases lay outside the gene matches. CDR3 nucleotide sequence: TGTGCCAGCAGGACTAGCGGGGGGGTTCAAGAGACCCAGTACTTC. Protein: CASRTSGGVQETQYF.

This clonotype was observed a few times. The CDR3 spells CASRGQGSQETQYF. Here the CDR3 DNA reads TGTGCCAGCCGAGGGCAGGGAAGCCAAGAGACCCAGTACTTC. The rearrangement links TRBV7-2 to TRBJ2-5, with D perhaps matching TRBD1 or TRBD2 (5 bases each). Trimming pared 8 bases from V and 1 base from J, leaving 14 bases between. Germline CDR1 SGHTA, CDR2 FQGNSA. The CDR3 sequence is 14 residues long.

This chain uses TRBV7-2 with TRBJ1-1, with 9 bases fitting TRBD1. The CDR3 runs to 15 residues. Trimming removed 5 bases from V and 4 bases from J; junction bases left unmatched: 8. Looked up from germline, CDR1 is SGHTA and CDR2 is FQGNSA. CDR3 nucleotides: TGTGCCAGCAGCAGCCAACAGACAGGGGGCACTGAAGCTTTCTTT. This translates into CASSSQQTGGTEAFF.

The CDR3 DNA follows: TGTGCCAGCATCGCCGGGACAGCCAACTATGGCTACACCTTC. Its translation: CASIAGTANYGYTF. V gene TRBV28 combines with J gene TRBJ1-2; 7 positions match TRBD1. The V gene's germline CDR1 is MDHEN and CDR2 SYDVKM. J gave up 2 bases and V 7 bases, and 7 bases lay outside the gene matches. This CDR3 has 14 residues.

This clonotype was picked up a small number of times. The CDR3 sequence: CASSSSLMTGAIETQYF. The CDR3, as DNA: TGTGCCAGCAGTTCCAGCTTAATGACAGGGGCCATTGAGACCCAGTACTTC. J is TRBJ2-5 and V is TRBV12-3 or TRBV12-4, with TRBD1 matching over 8 bases. The junction had 15 bases not matched to a gene; V was cut back by 4 bases and J by 5 bases. The CDR3 is 17 amino acids.

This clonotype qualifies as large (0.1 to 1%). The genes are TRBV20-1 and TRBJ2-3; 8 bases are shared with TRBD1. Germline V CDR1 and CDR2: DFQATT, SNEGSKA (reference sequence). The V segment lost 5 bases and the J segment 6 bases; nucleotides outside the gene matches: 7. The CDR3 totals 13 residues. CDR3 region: CSAPDRGLDTQYF. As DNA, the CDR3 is TGCAGTGCTCCCGACAGGGGACTGGATACGCAGTATTTT.

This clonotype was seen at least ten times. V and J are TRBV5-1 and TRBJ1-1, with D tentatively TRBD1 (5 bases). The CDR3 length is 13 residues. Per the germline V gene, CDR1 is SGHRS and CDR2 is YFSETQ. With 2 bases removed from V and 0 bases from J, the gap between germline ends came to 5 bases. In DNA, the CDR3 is TGCGCCAGCAGCTTAGGGGTGAACACTGAAGCTTTCTTT. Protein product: CASSLGVNTEAFF.

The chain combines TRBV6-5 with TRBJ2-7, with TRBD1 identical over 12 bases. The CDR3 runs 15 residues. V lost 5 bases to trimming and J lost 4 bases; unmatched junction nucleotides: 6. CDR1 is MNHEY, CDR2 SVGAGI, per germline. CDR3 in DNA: TGTGCCAGCAGTCGCGGGACAGGGGGCGCTTACGAGCAGTACGTC. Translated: CASSRGTGGAYEQYV.

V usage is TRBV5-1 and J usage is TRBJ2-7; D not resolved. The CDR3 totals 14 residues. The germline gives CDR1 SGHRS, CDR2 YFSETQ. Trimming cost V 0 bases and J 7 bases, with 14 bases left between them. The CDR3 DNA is TGCGCCAGCAGCTTGGCTGAATCATTGAGGGAGCAGTACTTC. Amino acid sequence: CASSLAESLREQYF.

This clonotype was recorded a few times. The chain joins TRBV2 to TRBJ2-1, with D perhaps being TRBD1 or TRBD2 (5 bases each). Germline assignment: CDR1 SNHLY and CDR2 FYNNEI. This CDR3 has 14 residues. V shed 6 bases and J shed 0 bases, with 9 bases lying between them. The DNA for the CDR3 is TGTGCCAGCAGGAGGGGCAACTCCTACAATGAGCAGTTCTTC. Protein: CASRRGNSYNEQFF.